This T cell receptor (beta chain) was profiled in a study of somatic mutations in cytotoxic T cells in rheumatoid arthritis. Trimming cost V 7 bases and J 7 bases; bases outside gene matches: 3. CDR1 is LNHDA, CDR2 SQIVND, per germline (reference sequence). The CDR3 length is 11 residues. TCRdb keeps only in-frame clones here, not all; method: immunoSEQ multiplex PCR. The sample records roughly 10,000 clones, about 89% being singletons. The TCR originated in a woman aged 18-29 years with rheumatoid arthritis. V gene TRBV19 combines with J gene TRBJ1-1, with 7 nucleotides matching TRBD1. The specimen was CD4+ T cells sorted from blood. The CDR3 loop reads CASIDRVEAFF. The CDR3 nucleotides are TGTGCCAGTATCGACAGGGTTGAAGCTTTCTTT.